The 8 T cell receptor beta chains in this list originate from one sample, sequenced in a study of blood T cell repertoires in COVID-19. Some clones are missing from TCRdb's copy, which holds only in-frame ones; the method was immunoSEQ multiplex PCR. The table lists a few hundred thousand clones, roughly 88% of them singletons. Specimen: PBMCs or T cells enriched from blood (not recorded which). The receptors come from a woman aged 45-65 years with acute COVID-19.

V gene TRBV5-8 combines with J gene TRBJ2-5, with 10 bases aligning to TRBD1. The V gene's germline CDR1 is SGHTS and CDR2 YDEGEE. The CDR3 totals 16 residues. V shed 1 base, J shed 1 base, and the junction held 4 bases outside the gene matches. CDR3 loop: CASSLLRDRGQETQYF. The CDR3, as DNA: TGTGCCAGCAGCTTGCTTCGGGACAGGGGCCAAGAGACCCAGTACTTC.

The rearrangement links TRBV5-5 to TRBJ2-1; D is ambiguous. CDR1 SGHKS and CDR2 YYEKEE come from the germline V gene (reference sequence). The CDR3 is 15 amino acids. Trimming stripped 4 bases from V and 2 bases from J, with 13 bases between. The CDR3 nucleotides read TGTGCCAGCAGCCGGATGGCGGATACCTACAATGAGCAGTTCTTC. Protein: CASSRMADTYNEQFF.

The CDR3 reads CASSPVAGVHNEQFF. The CDR3 nucleotides are TGTGCCAGCAGCCCCGTAGCGGGAGTCCACAATGAGCAGTTCTTC. This chain links TRBV7-3 with TRBJ2-1; the match to TRBD2 covers 9 bases. Per the germline V gene, CDR1 is SGHTA and CDR2 is FQGTGA. The CDR3 consists of 15 residues. V dropped 5 bases and J dropped 5; count of bases not matched to a gene: 7.

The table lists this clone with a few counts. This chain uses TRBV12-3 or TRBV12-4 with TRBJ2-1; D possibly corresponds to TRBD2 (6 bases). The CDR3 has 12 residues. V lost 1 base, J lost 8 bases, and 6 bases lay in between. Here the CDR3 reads CASSLGGDEQFF. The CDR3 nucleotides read TGTGCCAGCAGTTTAGGCGGGGATGAGCAGTTCTTC.

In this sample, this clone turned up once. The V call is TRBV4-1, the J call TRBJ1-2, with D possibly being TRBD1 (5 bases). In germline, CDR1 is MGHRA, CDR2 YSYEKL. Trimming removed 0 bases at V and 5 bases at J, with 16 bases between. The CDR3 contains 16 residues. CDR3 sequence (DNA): TGCGCCAGCAGCCAAGATGAGGTCCAGGGCTTTTATGGCTACACCTTC. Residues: CASSQDEVQGFYGYTF.

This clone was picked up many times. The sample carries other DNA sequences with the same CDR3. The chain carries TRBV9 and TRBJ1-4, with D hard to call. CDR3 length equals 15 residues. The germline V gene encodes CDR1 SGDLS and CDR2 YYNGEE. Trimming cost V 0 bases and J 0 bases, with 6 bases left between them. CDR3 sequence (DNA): TGTGCCAGCAGCGTAGGCGTAGCAACTAATGAAAAACTGTTTTTT. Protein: CASSVGVATNEKLFF.

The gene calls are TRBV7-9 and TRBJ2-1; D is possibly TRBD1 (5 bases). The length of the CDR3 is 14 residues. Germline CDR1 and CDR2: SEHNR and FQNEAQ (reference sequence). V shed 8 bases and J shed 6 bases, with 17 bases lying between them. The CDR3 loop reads CASHKGPAANEQFF. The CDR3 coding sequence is TGTGCCAGCCATAAGGGGCCGGCCGCCAATGAGCAGTTCTTC.

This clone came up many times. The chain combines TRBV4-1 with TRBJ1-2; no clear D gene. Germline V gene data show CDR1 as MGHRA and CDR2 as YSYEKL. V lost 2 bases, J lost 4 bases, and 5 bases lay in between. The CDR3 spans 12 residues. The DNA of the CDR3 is TGCGCCAGCAGCCAACGGTTCTATGGCTACACCTTC. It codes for CASSQRFYGYTF.